This entry lists 20 T cell receptor beta chains sequenced from one sample in a study of blood T cell repertoires in COVID-19. The repertoire was sequenced with immunoSEQ multiplex PCR; TCRdb's copy has only in-frame clones and lacks some. Among 200,000 to 250,000 clones listed, 70% to 90% were seen once. Specimen: PBMCs or T cells enriched from blood (not recorded which). The receptors originated from a man aged 25-45 years who had recovered from COVID-19.

CDR3 protein: CASSLTQGGNTIYF. The DNA of the CDR3 is TGTGCCAGCAGCCTCACGCAGGGGGGAAACACCATATATTTT. The chain uses TRBV7-9 and TRBJ1-3; D is perhaps TRBD1 (6 bases). CDR3 length equals 14 residues. CDR1 and CDR2 from the germline V gene are SEHNR and FQNEAQ (reference sequence). Trimming left V 5 bases short and J 4 bases short, with 12 bases between.

The chain carries TRBV28 and TRBJ2-7; 7 bases line up with TRBD2. Per the germline V gene, CDR1 is MDHEN and CDR2 is SYDVKM. This CDR3 is 14 amino acids long. J lost 3 bases, V lost 7 bases, and 9 bases had no gene match. The CDR3 nucleotides read TGTGCCAGCACCCTGGGGCTAGCGGTCTACGAGCAGTACTTC. Protein product: CASTLGLAVYEQYF.

The chain links TRBV7-8 to TRBJ1-5, with TRBD1 identical over 7 bases. This CDR3 has 19 residues. In germline, CDR1 is SGHVS, CDR2 FQNEAQ. With V trimmed by 1 base and J by 1 base, 13 bases remained unmatched. CDR3 region: CASSLGRLRQGSSNQPQHF. The CDR3 DNA follows: TGTGCCAGCAGCTTAGGGCGATTAAGACAGGGCTCGAGCAATCAGCCCCAGCATTTT.

The chain has TRBV19 and TRBJ1-2; unclear D gene. Germline V gene data show CDR1 as LNHDA and CDR2 as SQIVND (reference sequence). Trimming shortened V by 1 base and J by 1 base, and 7 bases separated the two germline ends. The CDR3 is made up of 14 amino acids. The CDR3 nucleotides are TGTGCCAGTAGTATAGCCGGGGATAACTATGGCTACACCTTC. It is translated as CASSIAGDNYGYTF.

This clone was detected a few times. The chain has TRBV12-2 and TRBJ2-2; the table's TRBD2 call for D was not verified on the DNA. TRBV12-2 is a known pseudogene. The CDR3 is 16 amino acids. The CDR3 sequence is CASRNRTSGRAGELFF. The CDR3 DNA sequence: TGTGCAAGTCGCAACCGGACTAGCGGGAGAGCCGGGGAGCTGTTTTTT.

The gene calls are TRBV9 and TRBJ2-7; maybe TRBD1 (6 bases). V lost 2 bases and J 2 bases, leaving 11 bases between the germline ends. From germline, CDR1 is SGDLS and CDR2 YYNGEE. The CDR3 spans 14 residues. In DNA, the CDR3 is TGTGCCAGCAGCGTTCGACAGGTCCCCTACGAGCAGTACTTC. Amino acid sequence: CASSVRQVPYEQYF.

CDR3 residues: CASSVDTGVEETQYF. The DNA of the CDR3 is TGTGCCAGCAGCGTTGACACAGGGGTCGAAGAGACCCAGTACTTC. This chain uses TRBV9 with TRBJ2-5, with 7 positions matching TRBD1. V gave up 2 bases and J gave up 3 bases; unmatched junction bases: 7. Germline loops: CDR1 SGDLS, CDR2 YYNGEE. This CDR3 region has 15 residues.

This clone came up a few times. The chain employs TRBV28 and TRBJ1-6, with 9 bases aligning to TRBD1. CDR3 length: 14 residues. V gave up 10 bases and J gave up 6 bases; unmatched junction bases: 7. Germline CDR1 MDHEN, CDR2 SYDVKM. CDR3 loop: CATPGGQGNSPLHF. In DNA form, the CDR3 reads TGTGCCACTCCCGGGGGACAGGGTAATTCACCCCTCCACTTT.

The rearrangement links TRBV28 to TRBJ1-1; D possibly corresponds to TRBD1 (5 bases). CDR3 size: 12 residues. The germline gives CDR1 MDHEN, CDR2 SYDVKM. Trimming pared 2 bases from V and 5 bases from J, leaving 6 bases between. CDR3 loop: CASSLQGTEAFF. The CDR3 DNA reads as TGTGCCAGCAGTTTACAGGGAACTGAAGCTTTCTTT.

The V and J genes are TRBV30 and TRBJ1-1; 9 bases line up with TRBD1. Germline assignment: CDR1 GTSNPN and CDR2 SVGIG (reference sequence). The CDR3 covers 15 residues. V gave up 3 bases and J gave up 4 bases; unmatched junction bases: 9. The CDR3 nucleotides read TGTGCCTGGAGGTTTGGGGACAGGGTTCTCACTGAAGCTTTCTTT. Protein: CAWRFGDRVLTEAFF. The entire variable domain, with the rest obtained from reference TRBV30 and TRBJ1-1, is as follows: SQTIHQWPATLVQPVGSPLSLECTVEGTSNPNLYWYRQAAGRGLQLLFYSVGIGQISSEVPQNLSASRPQDRQFILSSKKLLLSDSGFYLCAWRFGDRVLTEAFFGQGTRLTVV.

V usage is TRBV29-1 and J usage is TRBJ2-1, with 7 bases identical to TRBD1. The CDR3 length is 12 residues. CDR1 and CDR2 from the germline V gene are SQVTM and ANQGSEA. The V segment lost 7 bases and the J segment 6 bases; nucleotides outside the gene matches: 6. CDR3 DNA: TGCAGCGCCCAAGGGACAGTCAATGAGCAGTTCTTC. Translation gives CSAQGTVNEQFF.

This chain connects TRBV11-1 to TRBJ1-1, with D possibly matching TRBD1 (6 bases). The CDR3 runs 14 residues. Germline values: CDR1 SGHAT, CDR2 FQDESV (reference sequence). Trimming pared 6 bases from V and 6 bases from J, leaving 17 bases between. CDR3 sequence (DNA): TGTGCCAGCAGTAATACAGGGAAGGTGGCTGAAGCTTTCTTT. Its protein is CASSNTGKVAEAFF.

This chain uses TRBV2 with TRBJ2-7; 8 bases fit TRBD2. Germline assignment: CDR1 SNHLY and CDR2 FYNNEI. Trimming removed 6 bases from V and 4 bases from J; junction bases left unmatched: 5. CDR3 length equals 13 residues. The CDR3 DNA reads as TGTGCCAGCAGACGGGAGGGCTTGTACGAGCAGTACTTC. This encodes CASRREGLYEQYF.

This sequence joins TRBV10-2 and TRBJ1-5; 7 bases fit TRBD1. The V and J ends lost 8 bases and 6 bases, in that order; junction bases with no gene match: 7. The CDR3 spans 13 residues. Germline V gene lookup returns CDR1 WSHSY and CDR2 SAAADI. The chain's CDR3 is CASCQGGTQPQHF. The DNA of the CDR3 is TGCGCCAGCTGCCAGGGGGGAACTCAGCCCCAGCATTTT.

This chain connects TRBV2 to TRBJ1-1; weak D call: TRBD1 (6 bases). Trimming left V 4 bases short and J 9 bases short, with 15 bases between. The CDR3 totals 13 residues. The V gene's germline CDR1 is SNHLY and CDR2 FYNNEI. CDR3 nucleotide sequence: TGTGCCAGCAGTGCGATACTTGACAGGAAAGCTTTCTTT. Encoded protein: CASSAILDRKAFF.

The chain combines TRBV30 with TRBJ1-4; no reliable D call. V shed 1 base and J shed 7 bases, with 13 bases lying between them. Germline assignment: CDR1 GTSNPN and CDR2 SVGIG (reference sequence). This CDR3 has 14 amino acids. CDR3 coding DNA: TGTGCCTGGAGTGAGGTGTCAGGAATTGAAAAACTGTTTTTT. Translation gives CAWSEVSGIEKLFF.

The CDR3 region has the DNA TGTGCCAGCAGCTTTGGTCTCGGTATTGAAAAACTGTTTTTT. This sequence encodes CASSFGLGIEKLFF. V and J are TRBV7-9 and TRBJ1-4, with unresolved D. Per the germline V gene, CDR1 is SEHNR and CDR2 is FQNEAQ (reference sequence). The CDR3 spans 14 residues. Trimming pared 3 bases from V and 7 bases from J, leaving 12 bases between. Filled out from reference TRBV7-9 and TRBJ1-4, the complete variable domain reads DTGVSQNPRHKITKRGQNVTFRCDPISEHNRLYWYRQTLGQGPEFLTYFQNEAQLEKSRLLSDRFSAERPKGSFSTLEIQRTEQGDSAMYLCASSFGLGIEKLFFGSGTQLSVL.

Points on this clone: Other nucleotide sequences from this sample produce the same CDR3. The chain carries TRBV5-4 and TRBJ1-5; no firm D call. The CDR3 consists of 14 residues. Trimming cost V 0 bases and J 2 bases, with 6 bases left between them. CDR1 and CDR2 from the germline V gene are SGHNT and YYREEE (reference sequence). The CDR3 spells CASSLGGGNQPQHF. The CDR3, as DNA: TGTGCCAGCAGCTTGGGCGGTGGCAATCAGCCCCAGCATTTT.

This clone has only one observation. The chain has TRBV6-2 or TRBV6-3 and TRBJ1-2, with 9 bases fitting TRBD1. Germline trimming cut 2 bases from V and 2 bases from J; bases unmatched to any gene: 3. Germline CDR1 MNHEY, CDR2 SVGEGT. This CDR3 spans 15 amino acids. The CDR3 sequence: CASSYPGTGNYGYTF. Written as DNA, the CDR3 is TGTGCCAGCAGTTACCCCGGGACAGGGAACTATGGCTACACCTTC.

V usage is TRBV12-3 or TRBV12-4 and J usage is TRBJ1-5; no definite D call. This CDR3 has 12 residues. The V end was cut by 3 bases, the J end by 5 bases, with 5 bases between. The CDR3 region has the DNA TGTGCCAGCAGTTTTAGTGATCAGCCCCAGCATTTT. It translates to CASSFSDQPQHF.